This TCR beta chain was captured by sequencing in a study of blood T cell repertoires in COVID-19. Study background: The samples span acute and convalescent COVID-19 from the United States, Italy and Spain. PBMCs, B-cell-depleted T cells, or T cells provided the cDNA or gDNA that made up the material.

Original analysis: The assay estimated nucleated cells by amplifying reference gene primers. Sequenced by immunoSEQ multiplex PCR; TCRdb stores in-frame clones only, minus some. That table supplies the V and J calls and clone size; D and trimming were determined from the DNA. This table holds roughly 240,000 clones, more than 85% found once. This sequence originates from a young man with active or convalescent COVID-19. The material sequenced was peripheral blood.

The CDR3, as DNA: TGCGCCAGCCAGACAGGGGGGCTGAACACTGAAGCTTTCTTT. It encodes CASQTGGLNTEAFF. The chain recombines TRBV5-1 with TRBJ1-1, with TRBD1 matching over 9 bases. This CDR3 is built from 14 residues. CDR1 SGHRS and CDR2 YFSETQ come from the germline V gene. Trimming removed 7 bases from V and 0 bases from J; junction bases left unmatched: 4.